This T cell receptor (beta chain) was profiled in a study of T cells after yellow fever vaccination. Study observations and caveats: Overlap between CD4 and CD8 compartments was detected for a small share of clonotypes. Reappearing after the booster were most of the clones from primary vaccination (less than 97% CD4, approximately 86% CD8). From the bulk population, abundant clonotypes could contaminate and appear within FACS-sorted repertoires.

UMIs were added to TCR cDNA along with a universal primer site when it was made by 5'RACE template switching. TCRdb itself ran the 5' RACE reads through MiXCR, one entry per CDR3 protein. The sample contains around 310,000 distinct CDR3 sequences, 3.5% to 4.5% of which appear only once. The V and J ends lost 2 bases and 7 bases, in that order; junction bases with no gene match: 3. Germline V gene sequence: CDR1 SGHRS, CDR2 YFSETQ. CDR3 length: 14 amino acids. This clonotype has ten or more counts. Antigen: not known. This rearrangement joins TRBV5-1 to TRBJ2-1; 10 bases map to TRBD1. This TCR came from a man aged 18 to 30 who received the YFV17D yellow fever vaccine. Sequencing was performed on PBMCs, taken 15 days after the yellow fever booster vaccination. The CDR3 loop reads CASSFDRGHNEQFF. In nucleotides, the CDR3 is TGCGCCAGCAGCTTCGACAGGGGGCATAATGAGCAGTTCTTC. Supplemented by reference TRBV5-1 and TRBJ2-1, the full variable domain reads KAGVTQTPRYLIKTRGQQVTLSCSPISGHRSVSWYQQTPGQGLQFLFEYFSETQRNKGNFPGRFSGRQFSNSRSEMNVSTLELGDSALYLCASSFDRGHNEQFFGPGTRLTVL.